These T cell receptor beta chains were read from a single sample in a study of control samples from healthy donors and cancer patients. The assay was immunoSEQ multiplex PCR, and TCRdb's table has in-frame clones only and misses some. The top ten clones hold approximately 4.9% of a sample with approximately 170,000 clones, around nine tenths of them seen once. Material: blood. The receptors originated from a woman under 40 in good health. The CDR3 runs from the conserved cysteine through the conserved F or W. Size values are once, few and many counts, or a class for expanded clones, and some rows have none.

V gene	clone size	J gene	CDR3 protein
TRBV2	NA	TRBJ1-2	CASSVTGNGYTF
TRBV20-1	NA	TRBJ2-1	CSASPPTGTSDDEQFF
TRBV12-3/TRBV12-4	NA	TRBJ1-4	CASSLGGREKLFF
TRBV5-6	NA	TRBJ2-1	CASSLLRGVYFEQFF
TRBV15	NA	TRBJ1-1	CATSRAGDSSWDTEAFF
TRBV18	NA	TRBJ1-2	CASSPSSPTGYGYTF
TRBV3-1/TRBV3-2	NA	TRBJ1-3	CASSQDLGQGGNTIYF
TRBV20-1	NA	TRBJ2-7	CSASAWDRGDEQYF
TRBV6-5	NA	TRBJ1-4	CASSYGSGFNEKLFF
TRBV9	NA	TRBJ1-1	CASSAGQMNTEAFF
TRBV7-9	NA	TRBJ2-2	CASSLERTSGPGELFF
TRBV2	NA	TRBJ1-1	CASSEFRDLLSAFF
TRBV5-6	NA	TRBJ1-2	CASSLTAIDYGYTF
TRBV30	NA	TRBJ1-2	CAWSVSTGAVDYGYTF
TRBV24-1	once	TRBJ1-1	CATSDSLNTEAFF
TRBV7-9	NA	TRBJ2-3	CASSLNSPPGDTQYF
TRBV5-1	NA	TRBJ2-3	CASSLGGSPDTQYF
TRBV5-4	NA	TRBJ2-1	CASSGVGGGRYNEQFF
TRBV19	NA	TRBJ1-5	CASSPGTGYSNQPQHF
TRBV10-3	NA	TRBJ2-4	CAISSGELNKNIQYF
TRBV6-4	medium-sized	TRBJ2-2	CASSATSGDTGELFF